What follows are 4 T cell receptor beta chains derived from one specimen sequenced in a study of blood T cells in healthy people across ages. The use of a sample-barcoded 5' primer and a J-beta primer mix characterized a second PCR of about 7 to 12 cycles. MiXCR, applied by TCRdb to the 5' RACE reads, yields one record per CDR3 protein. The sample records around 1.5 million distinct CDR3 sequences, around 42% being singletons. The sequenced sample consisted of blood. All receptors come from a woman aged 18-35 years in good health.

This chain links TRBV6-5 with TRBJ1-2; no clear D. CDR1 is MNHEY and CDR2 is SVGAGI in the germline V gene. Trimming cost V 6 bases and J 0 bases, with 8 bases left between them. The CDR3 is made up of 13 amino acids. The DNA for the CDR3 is TGTGCCAGCAGCCAAATACCTAACTATGGCTACACCTTC. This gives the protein CASSQIPNYGYTF.

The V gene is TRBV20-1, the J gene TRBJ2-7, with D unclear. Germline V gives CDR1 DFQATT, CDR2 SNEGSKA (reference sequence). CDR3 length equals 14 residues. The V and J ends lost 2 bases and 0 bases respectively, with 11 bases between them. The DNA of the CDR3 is TGCAGTGCTAGATCGTCGACAAACTCCTACGAGCAGTACTTC. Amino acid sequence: CSARSSTNSYEQYF.

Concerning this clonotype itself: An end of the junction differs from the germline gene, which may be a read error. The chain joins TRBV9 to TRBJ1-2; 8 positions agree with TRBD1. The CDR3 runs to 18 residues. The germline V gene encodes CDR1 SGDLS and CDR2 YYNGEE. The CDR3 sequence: CASSVAVTGAGVTYDYTF. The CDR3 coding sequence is TGTGCCAGCAGCGTAGCGGTGACAGGGGCCGGGGTGACCTATGACTACACCTTC.

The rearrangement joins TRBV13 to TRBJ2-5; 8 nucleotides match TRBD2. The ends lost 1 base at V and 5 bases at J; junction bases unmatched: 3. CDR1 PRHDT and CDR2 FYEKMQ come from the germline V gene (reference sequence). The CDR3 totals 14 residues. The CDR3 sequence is CASSLAGGIETQYF. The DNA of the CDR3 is TGTGCCAGCAGCTTAGCGGGGGGGATCGAGACCCAGTACTTC.